The clone carrying this TCR beta chain was seen only a few times. This CDR3 spans 10 amino acids. Germline V gene sequence: CDR1 SGHRS, CDR2 YFSETQ. The sample belongs to a study of post-analysis software for immune sequencing data. Prepared libraries of TCR beta cDNA carried unique molecular identifiers. TCRdb independently ran MiXCR on the PCR reads; one entry per CDR3 protein. The sample holds 160,000 or so distinct CDR3 sequences; roughly 34% are singletons and the top ten take under 30%. The source material was blood, sampled after autologous hematopoietic stem cell transplantation. V gene TRBV5-1 combines with J gene TRBJ2-1, with unresolved D. This clonotype was sampled from a girl aged 5-17 years with multiple sclerosis. CDR3 sequence reads: CPQPLNEQFF. CDR3 coding DNA: TGCCCACAGCCACTCAATGAGCAGTTCTTC.